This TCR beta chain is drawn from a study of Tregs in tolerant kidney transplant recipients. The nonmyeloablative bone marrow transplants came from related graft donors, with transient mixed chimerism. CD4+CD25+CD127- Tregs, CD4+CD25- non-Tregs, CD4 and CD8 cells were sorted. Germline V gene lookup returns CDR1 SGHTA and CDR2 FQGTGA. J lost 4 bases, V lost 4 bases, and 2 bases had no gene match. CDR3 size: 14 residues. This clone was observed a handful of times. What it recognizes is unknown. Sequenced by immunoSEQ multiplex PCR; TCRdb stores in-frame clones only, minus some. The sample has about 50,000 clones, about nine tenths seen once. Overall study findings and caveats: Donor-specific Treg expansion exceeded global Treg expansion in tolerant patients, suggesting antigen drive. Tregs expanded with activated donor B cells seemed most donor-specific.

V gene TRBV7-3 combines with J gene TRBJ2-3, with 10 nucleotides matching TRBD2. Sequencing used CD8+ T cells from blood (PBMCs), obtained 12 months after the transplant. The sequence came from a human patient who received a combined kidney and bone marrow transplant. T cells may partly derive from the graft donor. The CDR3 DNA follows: TGTGCCAGCAGCTCAAGCGGGGGGGCAGATACGCAGTATTTT. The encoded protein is CASSSSGGADTQYF.